These 7 T cell receptor beta chains were all obtained from the same sample, sequenced in a study of cytotoxic CD8 clonotypes in ibrutinib-treated CLL. Method: immunoSEQ multiplex PCR; TCRdb's copy keeps in-frame clones and lacks some. The repertoire holds some 50,000 clones, with roughly 76% as singletons. This specimen was PBMCs, taken after 12 months of ibrutinib treatment. All receptors derive from a human donor with chronic lymphocytic leukemia.

The CDR3 DNA reads as TGTGCCAGCAGCTACGACGGGAGTAATGAAAAACTGTTTTTT. This codes for CASSYDGSNEKLFF. The chain recombines TRBV13 with TRBJ1-4; D ambiguous. CDR3 length: 14 residues. V dropped 4 bases and J dropped 4 bases, with 10 bases sitting between them. Looked up from germline, CDR1 is PRHDT and CDR2 is FYEKMQ (reference sequence).

The CDR3 region has the DNA TGTGCCAGCAGCTTAGGACTAGCGGGGTCCGGGGAGCTGTTTTTT. This gives the protein CASSLGLAGSGELFF. V usage is TRBV7-3 and J usage is TRBJ2-2, with TRBD2 matching 12 bases. CDR3 length equals 15 residues. Trimming cost V 2 bases and J 6 bases; bases outside gene matches: 1. CDR1 SGHTA and CDR2 FQGTGA come from the germline V gene.

V is TRBV4-1 and J is TRBJ2-2; weak D call: TRBD1 (6 bases). Germline CDR1 MGHRA, CDR2 YSYEKL. V lost 0 bases to trimming and J lost 5 bases, with 13 bases between them. The CDR3 contains 16 residues. CDR3 protein: CASSQDHRAGTGELFF. CDR3 sequence (DNA): TGCGCCAGCAGCCAAGATCACAGGGCTGGGACCGGGGAGCTGTTTTTT.

J is TRBJ1-4 and V is TRBV29-1; no clear D. The CDR3 loop spans 14 amino acids. Trimming pared 6 bases from V and 6 bases from J, leaving 17 bases between. Germline V gives CDR1 SQVTM, CDR2 ANQGSEA. CDR3 protein: CSVTTEAADEKLFF. The CDR3 nucleotides read TGCAGCGTCACCACAGAAGCGGCGGATGAAAAACTGTTTTTT.

J is TRBJ2-7 and V is TRBV19; D unclear. In germline, CDR1 is LNHDA, CDR2 SQIVND (reference sequence). The CDR3 has 15 amino acids. Trimming stripped 3 bases from V and 3 bases from J, with 15 bases between. The CDR3 is CASSIRGPPGYEQYF. CDR3 DNA: TGTGCCAGTAGTATTAGAGGCCCTCCGGGCTACGAGCAGTACTTC.

This clone was observed once. The CDR3, as DNA: TGTGCCAGTAGTATTGGGGGGGCTAACTATGGCTACACCTTC. This sequence encodes CASSIGGANYGYTF. V and J are TRBV19 and TRBJ1-2, with D perhaps matching TRBD1 (5 bases). Germline V gene sequence: CDR1 LNHDA, CDR2 SQIVND (reference sequence). This CDR3 contains 14 residues. Trimming removed 3 bases from V and 0 bases from J, with 8 bases in between.

J is TRBJ1-1 and V is TRBV11-2; 7 nucleotides match TRBD1. V dropped 7 bases and J dropped 2; count of bases not matched to a gene: 4. This CDR3 comprises 13 residues. Germline CDR1 reads SGHAT; CDR2 reads FQNNGV. The DNA of the CDR3 is TGTGCCAGCACCCGACAGGGAAACACTGAAGCTTTCTTT. This gives the protein CASTRQGNTEAFF.